This is a list of T cell receptor beta chains from one sample in a study of cytomegalovirus exposure and HLA in healthy donors. Some clones are missing from TCRdb's copy, which holds only in-frame ones; the method was immunoSEQ multiplex PCR. The data show under 200,000 clones, approximately 77% seen once. Source material: PBMCs. The receptors come from a man aged 25 to 45 in good health and CMV-seropositive. CDR3s leave out the opening cysteine and the closing phenylalanine or tryptophan.

J: TRBJ2-3
V: TRBV11-2
CDR3: ASSFRGTSGGMKDTQY

J: TRBJ2-7
V: TRBV28
CDR3: ASSQPPGQGDYEQY

J: TRBJ2-7
V: TRBV7-9
CDR3: ASSPTGIEEQY

J: TRBJ2-2
V: TRBV7-9
CDR3: ASSHEATGELF

J: TRBJ2-7
V: TRBV27
CDR3: ASSLSRYYEQY

J: TRBJ2-3
V: TRBV6-5
CDR3: ASSRGLGGTDTQY

J: TRBJ1-2
V: TRBV9
CDR3: ASSESGTYNYGYT

J: TRBJ2-5
V: TRBV19
CDR3: ASSPDREQETQY

J: TRBJ2-3
V: TRBV6-4
CDR3: ASSEGLAANTQY

J: TRBJ1-4
V: TRBV13
CDR3: ASSLVSTNEKLF

J: TRBJ2-5
V: TRBV30
CDR3: AWVHRDYLQETQY

J: TRBJ1-2
V: TRBV28
CDR3: ASSWTEYGYT

J: TRBJ1-1
V: TRBV4-1
CDR3: ASSQLDRGNTEAF

J: TRBJ1-5
V: TRBV15
CDR3: ATSRGFGTGTLNQPQH

J: TRBJ2-7
V: TRBV5-1
CDR3: ASSLVAGELIYEQY

J: TRBJ2-5
V: TRBV28
CDR3: ASSYPGGETQY

J: TRBJ2-5
V: TRBV25-1
CDR3: ASSGGQTETQY

J: TRBJ1-2
V: TRBV5-1
CDR3: ASSFNQGEGYT

J: TRBJ1-2
V: TRBV18
CDR3: ASSPPVRVDYGYT

J: TRBJ1-2
V: TRBV15
CDR3: ATSRDQVGHRGYT

J: TRBJ2-2
V: TRBV2
CDR3: ASSFEAGGTGELF

J: TRBJ1-4
V: TRBV14
CDR3: ASSQDSRIAGKKLF